Shown below are 13 T cell receptor beta chains from a single sample sequenced in a study of T-cell memory formation after mild COVID-19. TCRdb redid the calling of the 5' RACE reads with MiXCR, one entry per CDR3 protein. In the table there are 150,000 or so distinct CDR3 sequences, 20% to 25% of which are singletons. Sequenced sample: PBMCs or a T cell subset sorted from them (not recorded which). The source of these receptors is an adult woman who had mild COVID-19 (a few samples of this study predate the infection). Cell type and time point are not known.

This clonotype was recorded a few times. This chain links TRBV9 with TRBJ1-2; the D is unclear. Germline CDR1 and CDR2: SGDLS and YYNGEE. Trimming removed 4 bases from V and 6 bases from J, with 22 bases in between. The length of the CDR3 is 16 residues. CDR3 in amino acids: CASSSTPGRRKDGYTF. CDR3 nucleotide sequence: TGTGCCAGCAGCTCAACTCCCGGGAGAAGAAAGGATGGCTACACCTTC.

This chain connects TRBV18 to TRBJ1-5; D is undetermined. Trimming pared 0 bases from V and 6 bases from J, leaving 3 bases between. The CDR3 is made up of 12 amino acids. CDR1 KGHSH and CDR2 LQKENI come from the germline V gene. The CDR3 DNA reads TGTGCCAGCTCACCACCGGGTCAGCCCCAGCATTTT. It translates to CASSPPGQPQHF.

This clonotype appeared many times. The CDR3 bases are TGTGCCAGCAGCTACAGCGGAACTAGCACAGATACGCAGTATTTT. Translation gives CASSYSGTSTDTQYF. The chain employs TRBV6-5 and TRBJ2-3, with D perhaps TRBD2 (5 bases). CDR1 is MNHEY, CDR2 SVGAGI, per germline. V dropped 6 bases and J dropped 0 bases, with 13 bases sitting between them. CDR3 length equals 15 residues.

The V and J genes are TRBV4-1 and TRBJ2-1, with 11 bases matching TRBD2. V shed 1 base and J 7 bases; nucleotides not matched to a gene: 3. From germline, CDR1 is MGHRA and CDR2 YSYEKL. This CDR3 has 15 residues. The CDR3: CASSQGSGGANEQFF. The CDR3 nucleotides are TGCGCCAGCAGCCAAGGTAGCGGGGGGGCTAATGAGCAGTTCTTC.

The gene calls are TRBV4-3 and TRBJ2-3; the match to TRBD2 covers 8 bases. The germline V gene encodes CDR1 LGHNA and CDR2 YSLEER. This CDR3 comprises 15 residues. Germline trimming cut 2 bases from V and 3 bases from J; bases unmatched to any gene: 4. The CDR3 region has the DNA TGCGCCAGCAGCCAAACTTTAGCGGGAACAGATACGCAGTATTTT. Translation: CASSQTLAGTDTQYF.

This clonotype was detected a few times. This chain joins TRBV3-1 and TRBJ2-5, with TRBD2 matching 16 bases. Germline V gene lookup returns CDR1 LGHDT and CDR2 YNNKEL (reference sequence). V dropped 4 bases and J dropped 0; count of bases not matched to a gene: 8. The CDR3 is 19 amino acids. CDR3 sequence (DNA): TGTGCCAGCAGCCTCGGGACTAGCGGGGGGGCCTGGTACCAAGAGACCCAGTACTTC. Protein sequence: CASSLGTSGGAWYQETQYF.

This clonotype was observed a single time. This chain joins TRBV24-1 and TRBJ1-2; no definite D call. Germline V gene lookup returns CDR1 KGHDR and CDR2 SFDVKD. Trimming stripped 5 bases from V and 4 bases from J, with 10 bases between. The CDR3 is 13 residues long. The CDR3 DNA reads as TGTGCCACCAGTGTGGGCGCCTTCTATGGCTACACCTTC. Translating it yields CATSVGAFYGYTF.

This clonotype was observed a few times. This chain joins TRBV9 and TRBJ2-5; 8 bases are shared with TRBD1. The CDR3 extends over 17 amino acids. Unmatched junction bases numbered 12, after V lost 4 bases and J lost 1 base. The V gene's germline CDR1 is SGDLS and CDR2 YYNGEE. The CDR3 spells CASSPRGPDRVQETQYF. In DNA form, the CDR3 reads TGTGCCAGCAGCCCCAGGGGGCCGGACAGGGTCCAAGAGACCCAGTACTTC.

The CDR3 DNA reads TGCAGCGTGAGAGGAGAACTGAACACTGAAGCTTTCTTT. The encoded protein is CSVRGELNTEAFF. The J gene is TRBJ1-1, the V gene TRBV29-1; no reliable D call. The CDR3 contains 13 residues. CDR1 SQVTM and CDR2 ANQGSEA come from the germline V gene. Trimming removed 6 bases at V and 0 bases at J, with 11 bases between. The whole variable domain, remainder taken from reference TRBV29-1 and TRBJ1-1, is SAVISQKPSRDICQRGTSLTIQCQVDSQVTMMFWYRQQPGQSLTLIATANQGSEATYESGFVIDKFPISRPNLTFSTLTVSNMSPEDSSIYLCSVRGELNTEAFFGQGTRLTVV.

The rearrangement joins TRBV5-1 to TRBJ1-4; a possible D gene is TRBD1 (5 bases). The length of the CDR3 is 15 residues. The germline V gene has CDR1 SGHRS and CDR2 YFSETQ. Between the trimmed V and J ends, which lost 4 bases and 8 bases, there was a span of 18 bases. The CDR3 nucleotides are TGCGCCAGCAGCGTGCGACAGAACCTGGGGGAAAAACTGTTTTTT. It codes for CASSVRQNLGEKLFF.

This clonotype was picked up a small number of times. V and J are TRBV5-6 and TRBJ2-5; D perhaps matches TRBD1 (5 bases). V was cut by 0 bases and J by 2 bases, with 8 bases left in between. The V gene's germline CDR1 is SGHDT and CDR2 YYEEEE. The CDR3 runs 14 residues. In DNA form, the CDR3 reads TGTGCCAGCAGCTTGGGGGCAGGGCAAGAGACCCAGTACTTC. Translation gives CASSLGAGQETQYF.

This clonotype was detected ten times or more. This sequence joins TRBV11-2 and TRBJ2-5, with 9 nucleotides matching TRBD1. CDR3 length: 14 amino acids. V lost 5 bases to trimming and J lost 9 bases; unmatched junction nucleotides: 10. Per the germline V gene, CDR1 is SGHAT and CDR2 is FQNNGV. The CDR3 sequence is CASSEWRTGASQYF. In DNA, the CDR3 is TGTGCCAGCAGCGAGTGGCGGACAGGGGCGTCCCAGTACTTC.

This rearrangement joins TRBV4-3 to TRBJ2-2; possibly TRBD1 for D (6 bases). Germline loops: CDR1 LGHNA, CDR2 YSLEER. CDR3 length: 16 amino acids. V lost 6 bases and J lost 6, with 20 bases in between. For the CDR3, the DNA is TGCGCCAGCAGGGTGTTGCAGGGGAAACTGGCCGGGGAGCTGTTTTTT. It translates to CASRVLQGKLAGELFF.